Following are 10 T cell receptor beta chains from one sample sequenced in a study of Graves' ophthalmopathy and Graves' hyperthyroidism. Amplification from RNA transcripts yielded the TCR beta CDR3 regions. The authors performed first-round RT-PCR with HTBI primers and then a second-round multiplex PCR. From the multiplex PCR reads, TCRdb called clonotypes with MiXCR, one entry per CDR3 protein. Seen here are some 370,000 distinct CDR3 sequences, 15% to 20% observed once, and the top ten hold roughly 2.4%. The sequencing input was peripheral blood. These receptors originate from an adult woman with stable Graves' hyperthyroidism.

This clonotype occurred a few times. This chain uses TRBV11-2 with TRBJ2-3, with 10 positions matching TRBD1. Germline assignment: CDR1 SGHAT and CDR2 FQNNGV. Unmatched junction bases numbered 5, after V lost 3 bases and J lost 5 bases. The CDR3 has 15 residues. CDR3: CASSFDRGRGDTQYF. The DNA for the CDR3 is TGTGCCAGCAGCTTTGACAGGGGGCGTGGAGATACGCAGTATTTT. Full variable domain (rest looked up from reference TRBV11-2 and TRBJ2-3): EAGVAQSPRYKIIEKRQSVAFWCNPISGHATLYWYQQILGQGPKLLIQFQNNGVVDDSQLPKDRFSAERLKGVDSTLKIQPAKLEDSAVYLCASSFDRGRGDTQYFGPGTRLTVL.

This clonotype was picked up many times. J is TRBJ1-3 and V is TRBV7-9; D ambiguous. Trimming cost V 3 bases and J 0 bases, with 6 bases left between them. The CDR3 has 14 residues. Germline V gene sequence: CDR1 SEHNR, CDR2 FQNEAQ (reference sequence). The CDR3 coding sequence is TGTGCCAGCAGCTTTGACATCTCTGGAAACACCATATATTTT. The encoded protein is CASSFDISGNTIYF.

This clonotype has just a few counts. CDR3 sequence (DNA): TGTGCCAGCAGCTTGGATCGGCAGCAGAACACTGAAGCTTTCTTT. Protein: CASSLDRQQNTEAFF. The genes are TRBV5-4 and TRBJ1-1; D ambiguous. This CDR3 is built from 15 residues. Per germline, CDR1 SGHNT and CDR2 YYREEE (reference sequence). V was shortened by 0 bases and J by 1 base, with 10 bases between the two germline ends.

This clonotype was detected only a few times. CDR3 sequence: CASSYSRQTTYTDTQYF. The CDR3 nucleotides read TGTGCCAGCAGTTACTCTAGACAGACTACCTACACAGATACGCAGTATTTT. The rearrangement joins TRBV6-2 or TRBV6-3 to TRBJ2-3, with D perhaps matching TRBD1 or TRBD2 (5 bases each). V was shortened by 0 bases and J by 2 bases, with 15 bases between the two germline ends. Germline loops: CDR1 MNHEY, CDR2 SVGEGT. The CDR3 loop spans 17 amino acids.

This clonotype was picked up a small number of times. The chain employs TRBV12-3 or TRBV12-4 and TRBJ2-7; 15 positions agree with TRBD2. V gave up 6 bases and J gave up 2 bases; unmatched junction bases: 5. The CDR3 runs 16 residues. CDR3 sequence: CASSSGTSGRTYEQYF. The CDR3 region has the DNA TGTGCCAGCAGCTCCGGGACTAGCGGGAGGACCTACGAGCAGTACTTC.

This chain joins TRBV5-1 and TRBJ2-7; tentative D call: TRBD1 (6 bases). Germline values: CDR1 SGHRS, CDR2 YFSETQ. V shed 0 bases and J shed 0 bases, with 13 bases lying between them. This CDR3 has 16 residues. CDR3 residues: CASSLAKGDSSYEQYF. The CDR3 nucleotides read TGCGCCAGCAGCTTGGCCAAGGGGGATTCCTCCTACGAGCAGTACTTC.

This clonotype has a count of ten or more. The rearrangement links TRBV7-2 to TRBJ1-6; D not resolved. The germline V gene encodes CDR1 SGHTA and CDR2 FQGNSA. The V and J ends lost 1 base and 11 bases respectively, with 9 bases between them. This CDR3 has 13 amino acids. The CDR3 DNA reads as TGTGCCAGCAGCTTAGAACTCTTTACACCCCTCCACTTT. This sequence encodes CASSLELFTPLHF.

This clonotype has a count of ten or more. The chain carries TRBV7-2 and TRBJ2-5; a possible D gene is TRBD1 (6 bases). CDR1 SGHTA and CDR2 FQGNSA come from the germline V gene. V lost 8 bases to trimming and J lost 2 bases, with 18 bases between them. This CDR3 is 15 amino acids long. The CDR3 loop reads CASGGYGGGQETQYF. CDR3 DNA sequence: TGTGCCAGCGGGGGCTACGGAGGCGGTCAAGAGACCCAGTACTTC. Complete variable domain (other parts from reference TRBV7-2 and TRBJ2-5): GAGVSQSPSNKVTEKGKDVELRCDPISGHTALYWYRQSLGQGLEFLIYFQGNSAPDKSGLPSDRFSAERTGGSVSTLTIQRTQQEDSAVYLCASGGYGGGQETQYFGPGTRLLVL.

This clonotype appeared many times. This rearrangement joins TRBV20-1 to TRBJ2-5; D is unclear. Germline CDR1 is DFQATT and CDR2 is SNEGSKA (reference sequence). Trimming left V 3 bases short and J 1 base short, with 9 bases between. CDR3 length equals 13 residues. In DNA, the CDR3 is TGCAGTGCTAGGGCGCCAGTCCAAGAGACCCAGTACTTC. This sequence encodes CSARAPVQETQYF.

V and J are TRBV29-1 and TRBJ1-2, with TRBD1 identical over 8 bases. The CDR3 spans 14 residues. The germline V gene has CDR1 SQVTM and CDR2 ANQGSEA. V was pared by 3 bases and J by 4 bases, with 7 bases of the junction left unmatched. The CDR3 region is CSVDQTGESYGYTF. The DNA of the CDR3 is TGCAGCGTTGATCAGACAGGGGAAAGCTATGGCTACACCTTC. The full variable domain, in which reference TRBV29-1 and TRBJ1-2 provide the parts outside the CDR3, is SAVISQKPSRDICQRGTSLTIQCQVDSQVTMMFWYRQQPGQSLTLIATANQGSEATYESGFVIDKFPISRPNLTFSTLTVSNMSPEDSSIYLCSVDQTGESYGYTFGSGTRLTVV.